A single sample is the source of the 18 T cell receptor gamma chains below, sequenced in a study of Vδ1+ human thymocytes. Study-wide points: In the thymus, TRG and TRD repertoires looked highly polyclonal with Gaussian CDR3 lengths.

RNA was extracted from the cells and then reverse transcribed. Pooled V-gene forward primers with one constant-region reverse primer generated the CDR3 amplicons by multiplex PCR. TCRdb re-processed the multiplex PCR reads via CATT. The data show 20,000 to 25,000 gamma-chain clones, 12% to 15% seen once. Which antigens these TCRs recognize remains unknown. What was sequenced was Vdelta1+ gamma-delta thymocytes from the thymus. Subset specified: FACS-sorted CD3+ TCRalphabeta- TCRVdelta1+ TCRVdelta2- thymocytes. These TCRs come from a child less than two years old who had congenital heart surgery.

A few counts support this clone. The V call is TRGV9, the J call TRGJP. The CDR3 consists of 16 residues. The junction had 19 bases not matched to a gene; V was cut back by 9 bases and J by 14 bases. The germline V gene has CDR1 GITISATS and CDR2 ISYDGTV (reference sequence). The CDR3 nucleotides are TGTGCCTTGGAGGGGATTCGACAGAGGAGCAAAAAAATCAAGGTATTT. Translating gives CALEGIRQRSKKIKVF.

This chain links TRGV4 with TRGJ1 or TRGJ2. Germline V gives CDR1 EGSTGY, CDR2 YDSYTSSV. There are 11 residues in the CDR3. The V and J ends lost 0 bases and 11 bases, in that order; junction bases with no gene match: 4. The CDR3 here is CATWDGQQKLF. DNA of the CDR3: TGTGCCACCTGGGATGGGCAGCAGAAACTCTTT.

This clone has just a few counts. This chain joins TRGV4 and TRGJP1. The V and J ends lost 3 bases and 9 bases, in that order; junction bases with no gene match: 1. This CDR3 has 11 residues. Germline CDR1 and CDR2: EGSTGY and YDSYTSSV. This CDR3 reads CATWDRWFKIF. CDR3 coding DNA: TGTGCCACCTGGGATCGTTGGTTCAAGATATTT.

This clone was found a few times. The V call is TRGV5, the J call TRGJ1 or TRGJ2. J gave up 1 base and V 3 bases, and 3 bases lay outside the gene matches. Germline loops: CDR1 VINAFY, CDR2 YDVSNSKD. This CDR3 has 13 amino acids. The CDR3 is CATWDCNYYKKLF. As DNA, the CDR3 is TGTGCCACCTGGGACTGCAATTATTATAAGAAACTCTTT.

This clone has a handful of counts. This rearrangement joins TRGV2 to TRGJ1 or TRGJ2. The CDR3 consists of 14 residues. Losses at the gene ends were 5 bases for V and 4 bases for J; bases not matched to a gene: 11. Germline CDR1 and CDR2: EGSNGY and YDSYNSKV. The CDR3 sequence is CATWVNQDYYKKLF. CDR3 nucleotides: TGTGCCACCTGGGTCAACCAGGACTATTATAAGAAACTCTTT.

Within the sample, this clone is medium-sized. Other DNA sequences in this sample translate to the same CDR3. The genes are TRGV9 and TRGJ1 or TRGJ2. Germline loops: CDR1 GITISATS, CDR2 ISYDGTV (reference sequence). CDR3 length: 12 residues. V lost 2 bases and J lost 5; bases outside the gene matches: 3. CDR3 sequence (DNA): TGTGCCTTGTGGGAGGCCCATTATAAGAAACTCTTT. Protein sequence: CALWEAHYKKLF.

By sample fraction, this clone is medium-sized. The genes are TRGV5 and TRGJ1 or TRGJ2. The germline V gene has CDR1 VINAFY and CDR2 YDVSNSKD. The junction had 5 bases not matched to a gene; V was cut back by 3 bases and J by 0 bases. CDR3 length: 14 residues. Here the CDR3 DNA reads TGTGCCACCTGGGACGGACCGAATTATTATAAGAAACTCTTT. Translated, it gives CATWDGPNYYKKLF.

Comments on this clone: At one end the junction does not follow the germline gene, possibly because of a read error. The sample holds other DNA sequences that translate to the same CDR3. The chain uses TRGV4 and TRGJP2. The CDR3 has 18 residues. Germline V gene data show CDR1 as EGSTGY and CDR2 as YDSYTSSV. CDR3 bases: TGTGCCACCTGGAATGGGGGTGGAGGGCATAGTAGTGATTGGATTAAGACGTTT. It codes for CATWNGGGGHSSDWIKTF.

Of note for this clone: Germline and junction disagree at one end, which may indicate a read error. Other DNA sequences of this sample code for an identical CDR3. J is TRGJP2 and V is TRGV4. This CDR3 has 17 amino acids. Germline assignment: CDR1 EGSTGY and CDR2 YDSYTSSV. The CDR3 spells CATWDSPQNSSDWIKTF. The DNA of the CDR3 is TGTGCCACCTGGGATTCTCCCCAAAATAGTAGTGACTGGATCAAGACGTTT.

V is TRGV2 and J is TRGJ1 or TRGJ2. Germline CDR1 is EGSNGY and CDR2 is YDSYNSKV. The CDR3 extends over 14 amino acids. Trimming at V came to 2 bases and at J to 0 bases, leaving 4 bases not matched to a gene. The chain's CDR3 is CATWDVGNYYKKLF. The CDR3 DNA sequence: TGTGCCACCTGGGACGTAGGGAATTATTATAAGAAACTCTTT.

The gene calls are TRGV5 and TRGJP1. J lost 4 bases, V lost 0 bases, and 11 bases had no gene match. The CDR3 length is 17 residues. The V gene's germline CDR1 is VINAFY and CDR2 YDVSNSKD. The CDR3 DNA reads as TGTGCCACCTGGGACAGGTTAAGGGCTCGCACTGGTTGGTTCAAGATATTT. It yields the protein CATWDRLRARTGWFKIF.

V usage is TRGV4 and J usage is TRGJ1 or TRGJ2. The germline gives CDR1 EGSTGY, CDR2 YDSYTSSV. Trimming took 9 bases from V and 9 from J; bases not matched to a gene: 17. This CDR3 comprises 13 residues. The CDR3 here is CATRNGTILKKLF. Here the CDR3 DNA reads TGTGCCACCCGGAATGGGACGATACTTAAGAAACTCTTT.

The count of this clone is one. The rearrangement joins TRGV2 to TRGJ1 or TRGJ2. This CDR3 region has 15 residues. V was clipped by 0 bases and J by 1 base; unmatched bases: 6. Germline CDR1 and CDR2: EGSNGY and YDSYNSKV. The CDR3 sequence: CATWDGPLNYYKKLF. The CDR3 DNA sequence: TGTGCCACCTGGGACGGGCCTTTAAATTATTATAAGAAACTCTTT.

This clone was seen more than once but under ten times. The chain carries TRGV4 and TRGJ1 or TRGJ2. Trimming cost V 4 bases and J 3 bases; bases outside gene matches: 12. Germline assignment: CDR1 EGSTGY and CDR2 YDSYTSSV. The CDR3 covers 15 residues. CDR3 in amino acids: CATWEARALYYKKLF. DNA of the CDR3: TGTGCCACCTGGGAGGCCCGGGCCCTTTATTATAAGAAACTCTTT.

The chain joins TRGV8 to TRGJ1 or TRGJ2. The germline V gene has CDR1 VENAVY and CDR2 YDSYNSRV. CDR3 size: 9 residues. V lost 9 bases to trimming and J lost 11 bases; unmatched junction nucleotides: 7. The CDR3 DNA is TGTGCCACCCGAGGTGAGAAACTCTTT. It is translated as CATRGEKLF.

This clone was detected a few times. The chain joins TRGV2 to TRGJP2. This CDR3 has 13 amino acids. Per the germline V gene, CDR1 is EGSNGY and CDR2 is YDSYNSKV. J was trimmed by 3 bases and V by 6 bases; bases with no gene match: 4. DNA of the CDR3: TGTGCCACCTGGATTGGTAGTGATTGGATCAAGACGTTT. Its translation is CATWIGSDWIKTF.

The V gene is TRGV3, the J gene TRGJP1. The CDR3 runs 17 residues. Germline CDR1 and CDR2: VTNTFY and YDVSTARD (reference sequence). The V and J ends lost 0 bases and 0 bases, in that order; junction bases with no gene match: 7. Here the CDR3 DNA reads TGTGCCACCTGGGACAGGCCGCCCTATACCACTGGTTGGTTCAAGATATTT. It encodes CATWDRPPYTTGWFKIF.

Regarding this clone: Other DNA variants within this sample encode the same CDR3. This chain links TRGV9 with TRGJ1 or TRGJ2. CDR3 size: 13 residues. V was clipped by 2 bases and J by 2 bases; unmatched bases: 3. The germline CDR1 and CDR2 sequences are GITISATS and ISYDGTV (reference sequence). The CDR3 protein is CALWEEDYYKKLF. The CDR3 DNA reads as TGTGCCTTGTGGGAGGAAGATTATTATAAGAAACTCTTT.